This T cell receptor (beta chain) was captured by sequencing in a study of cytomegalovirus exposure and HLA in healthy donors. Study-wide findings and caveats: Information on immune exposure was restricted to one variable (CMV serostatus). Within an earlier analysis, most TCR beta V segments proved productive either about 87% or about 30% of the time. DRB1 had the most TCR associations and HLA-C the fewest, a later analysis found, with rates varying by HLA locus.

Notes on this clone: What it binds is not known.

Germline V gene data show CDR1 as SGHAT and CDR2 as FQNNGV. CDR3 length: 11 residues. V dropped 5 bases and J dropped 4 bases, with 6 bases sitting between them. PCR used 60 Vbeta primers and 13 Jbeta primers. Authors' analysis steps: It was a later analysis that counted tens of millions of unique TCR beta chains, of which some 9.9 million were shared. Sequencing used immunoSEQ multiplex PCR; TCRdb keeps in-frame clones, though not all of them. For V, J and clone size, that table is used; D and trimming come from the DNA. The repertoire has approximately 170,000 clones, around three quarters of them found once; the top ten carry 1%.

The V and J genes are TRBV11-2 and TRBJ2-7, with no clear D. The receptor was isolated from a woman aged 40-49 years in good health and CMV-seronegative. Sequencing input: PBMCs. The CDR3 DNA reads as TGTGCCAGCAGCGCAGGTTACGAGCAGTACTTC. Protein product: CASSAGYEQYF.